The 24 T cell receptor beta chains below all came from one sample that was sequenced in a study of blood T cell repertoires in COVID-19. Libraries were prepared by immunoSEQ multiplex PCR; TCRdb keeps only in-frame clonotypes and omits some of them. The sample lists 45,000 to 50,000 clones; about 76% were seen once. The sequencing sample was made of peripheral blood. The receptors were gathered from a human donor with active or convalescent COVID-19. The donor label of this sample is uncertain.

The chain links TRBV24-1 to TRBJ1-2; no clear D. Germline CDR1 is KGHDR and CDR2 is SFDVKD. The CDR3 runs 14 residues. Trimming removed 2 bases from V and 3 bases from J, with 9 bases in between. CDR3 amino acids: CATSDWELDYGYTF. The CDR3, as DNA: TGTGCCACCAGTGATTGGGAGTTGGACTATGGCTACACCTTC.

V and J are TRBV12-3 or TRBV12-4 and TRBJ2-5, with 7 bases fitting TRBD1. Trimming took 6 bases from V and 5 from J; bases not matched to a gene: 6. CDR3 length: 13 residues. CDR3 nucleotides: TGTGCCAGCAGGAGACAGGGACGGGAGACCCAGTACTTC. Amino acids: CASRRQGRETQYF.

V usage is TRBV9 and J usage is TRBJ1-6; D is possibly TRBD1 (6 bases). The V gene's germline CDR1 is SGDLS and CDR2 YYNGEE. V was clipped by 0 bases and J by 6 bases, with 10 bases between them. The CDR3 extends over 15 amino acids. CDR3 in DNA: TGTGCCAGCAGCGTAGGGACAGCGATTAATTCACCCCTCCACTTT. It encodes CASSVGTAINSPLHF.

CDR3 protein: CASSLGAGSDTQYF. The CDR3 DNA is TGTGCCAGCAGCTTAGGGGCCGGCTCAGATACGCAGTATTTT. The V and J genes are TRBV7-2 and TRBJ2-3; the D is unclear. Trimming cost V 1 base and J 4 bases, with 9 bases left between them. CDR1 SGHTA and CDR2 FQGNSA come from the germline V gene. The CDR3 consists of 14 residues.

This clone was seen only a few times. This rearrangement joins TRBV30 to TRBJ1-1; D not resolved. Germline V gene sequence: CDR1 GTSNPN, CDR2 SVGIG (reference sequence). The CDR3 runs 11 residues. The V and J ends lost 6 bases and 4 bases respectively, with 9 bases between them. This CDR3 is CACGTATEAFF. Written as DNA, the CDR3 is TGTGCCTGTGGTACAGCCACTGAAGCTTTCTTT.

The genes are TRBV6-1 and TRBJ1-3, with TRBD1 as a possible D gene (5 bases). Trimming removed 4 bases from V and 1 base from J, with 14 bases in between. The CDR3 loop spans 16 amino acids. The germline gives CDR1 MNHNS, CDR2 SASEGT. This CDR3 is CASSADTLLSGNTIYF. The DNA of the CDR3 is TGTGCCAGCAGTGCGGACACACTCCTATCTGGAAACACCATATATTTT.

V gene TRBV28 combines with J gene TRBJ2-7, with D uncertain. Trimming cost V 6 bases and J 2 bases, with 14 bases left between them. Germline V CDR1 and CDR2: MDHEN, SYDVKM. The CDR3 spans 14 residues. The CDR3 region has the DNA TGTGCCAGCAGCCCAGGTGTCCCCCCCTACGAGCAGTACTTC. Amino acid sequence: CASSPGVPPYEQYF.

This rearrangement joins TRBV7-2 to TRBJ2-1; 9 nucleotides align to TRBD1. The CDR3 totals 12 residues. Germline V CDR1 and CDR2: SGHTA, FQGNSA. V was clipped by 5 bases and J by 12 bases; unmatched bases: 5. CDR3 DNA: TGTGCCAGCAGCCTCGACAGGGGGAGGCAGTTCTTC. Protein product: CASSLDRGRQFF.

V is TRBV29-1 and J is TRBJ2-2; 11 nucleotides agree with TRBD2. Germline V gene data show CDR1 as SQVTM and CDR2 as ANQGSEA. With 5 bases clipped from V and 6 bases from J, the junction kept 14 bases outside the gene matches. The CDR3 sequence is 17 residues long. The CDR3, as DNA: TGCAGCGTTCTTAGACTAGCGGGAAGGGACGTACCCGGGGAGCTGTTTTTT. Translated, it gives CSVLRLAGRDVPGELFF.

The rearrangement links TRBV6-5 to TRBJ2-7; 9 bases are shared with TRBD2. After removal of 5 bases from V and 7 bases from J, the junction contained 6 bases not matched to a gene. CDR1 and CDR2 (germline): MNHEY, SVGAGI. The CDR3 consists of 13 residues. The CDR3 region is CASSIDLAGEQYF. In DNA, the CDR3 is TGTGCCAGCAGTATAGATCTAGCGGGAGAGCAGTACTTC.

This clone was found a few times. The V gene is TRBV5-1, the J gene TRBJ1-1; 9 bases fit TRBD1. The CDR3 has 14 amino acids. After removal of 4 bases from V and 7 bases from J, the junction contained 8 bases not matched to a gene. Germline values: CDR1 SGHRS, CDR2 YFSETQ. CDR3: CASSLITGGGEAFF. The CDR3, as DNA: TGCGCCAGCAGCCTTATTACAGGGGGCGGTGAAGCTTTCTTT.

The gene calls are TRBV9 and TRBJ2-1; 10 positions match TRBD2. Germline V lookup: CDR1 SGDLS, CDR2 YYNGEE. With 0 bases clipped from V and 5 bases from J, the junction kept 8 bases outside the gene matches. The CDR3 loop spans 17 amino acids. CDR3 in amino acids: CASSVEEGLALDNEQFF. CDR3 DNA sequence: TGTGCCAGCAGCGTAGAGGAGGGACTAGCGTTAGACAATGAGCAGTTCTTC.

V usage is TRBV2 and J usage is TRBJ2-7; 7 bases agree with TRBD1. The germline V gene has CDR1 SNHLY and CDR2 FYNNEI. After removal of 4 bases from V and 2 bases from J, the junction contained 5 bases not matched to a gene. CDR3 size: 14 residues. CDR3 bases: TGTGCCAGCAGTGTGGGACAGCCTACCTACGAGCAGTACTTC. Translation gives CASSVGQPTYEQYF.

J is TRBJ2-2 and V is TRBV27; 12 bases are a match to TRBD2. Trimming at V came to 5 bases and at J to 7 bases, leaving 8 bases not matched to a gene. The CDR3 is made up of 16 amino acids. Germline CDR1 MNHEY, CDR2 SMNVEV (reference sequence). CDR3 bases: TGTGCCAGCAGTCTCGGTGCTAGCGGGAGGGGCGGGGAGCTGTTTTTT. Amino acids: CASSLGASGRGGELFF.

The CDR3 coding sequence is TGTGCCACCAGTGACCGGGGACTAGCGGGATACGGTACGCAGTATTTT. The encoded protein is CATSDRGLAGYGTQYF. The chain carries TRBV24-1 and TRBJ2-3, with 13 bases aligning to TRBD2. This CDR3 is 16 amino acids long. The ends lost 4 bases at V and 8 bases at J; junction bases unmatched: 8. Germline CDR1 KGHDR, CDR2 SFDVKD.

The chain couples TRBV9 to TRBJ1-4, with 7 nucleotides matching TRBD1. V shed 3 bases and J 0 bases; nucleotides not matched to a gene: 5. Germline lookup yields CDR1 SGDLS and CDR2 YYNGEE. This CDR3 comprises 16 residues. CDR3 in amino acids: CASSGTGNPTNEKLFF. The CDR3 bases are TGTGCCAGCAGCGGGACAGGAAACCCAACTAATGAAAAACTGTTTTTT.

The V and J genes are TRBV5-1 and TRBJ2-7; TRBD1 matches at 8 bases. V was pared by 4 bases and J by 6 bases, with 9 bases of the junction left unmatched. The germline gives CDR1 SGHRS, CDR2 YFSETQ. The CDR3 totals 14 residues. Written as DNA, the CDR3 is TGCGCCAGCAGCGCGACAGGGGCGTCCCTCGAGCAGTACTTC. It yields the protein CASSATGASLEQYF. The full variable domain, completed using reference TRBV5-1 and TRBJ2-7, is KAGVTQTPRYLIKTRGQQVTLSCSPISGHRSVSWYQQTPGQGLQFLFEYFSETQRNKGNFPGRFSGRQFSNSRSEMNVSTLELGDSALYLCASSATGASLEQYFGPGTRLTVT.

This chain's CDR3 is CASSLGRGTEAFF. The CDR3 nucleotides read TGTGCCAGCAGCTTGGGCAGGGGCACTGAAGCTTTCTTT. This chain joins TRBV5-5 and TRBJ1-1; D might be TRBD1 (6 bases). CDR1 and CDR2 from the germline V gene are SGHKS and YYEKEE (reference sequence). This CDR3 has 13 amino acids. The V and J ends lost 0 bases and 4 bases respectively, with 7 bases between them.

J is TRBJ1-1 and V is TRBV30; 10 positions match TRBD1. The V and J ends lost 3 bases and 4 bases, in that order; junction bases with no gene match: 2. The germline V gene encodes CDR1 GTSNPN and CDR2 SVGIG (reference sequence). The CDR3 extends over 13 amino acids. This CDR3 is CAWRGQGTTEAFF. In DNA, the CDR3 is TGTGCCTGGAGGGGACAGGGGACCACTGAAGCTTTCTTT.

The chain links TRBV3-1 (or the pseudogene TRBV3-2) to TRBJ1-3; a possible D gene is TRBD1 (5 bases). Deletions cut 5 bases from V and 0 bases from J, with 14 bases between. CDR3 length: 16 residues. Germline CDR1 and CDR2: LGHDT and YNNKEL (reference sequence). The CDR3 coding sequence is TGTGCCAGCAGCTTGGGGCTTACCGGCTCTGGAAACACCATATATTTT. It codes for CASSLGLTGSGNTIYF.

This clone was seen once. The rearrangement joins TRBV7-2 to TRBJ2-5, with 8 bases aligning to TRBD1. V gave up 4 bases and J gave up 2 bases; unmatched junction bases: 6. The CDR3 extends over 15 amino acids. Per germline, CDR1 SGHTA and CDR2 FQGNSA. The CDR3, as DNA: TGTGCCAGCAGCTCTCGGACAGGGCGACAAGAGACCCAGTACTTC. As protein: CASSSRTGRQETQYF. Full variable domain (outside the CDR3, taken from reference TRBV7-2 and TRBJ2-5): GAGVSQSPSNKVTEKGKDVELRCDPISGHTALYWYRQSLGQGLEFLIYFQGNSAPDKSGLPSDRFSAERTGGSVSTLTIQRTQQEDSAVYLCASSSRTGRQETQYFGPGTRLLVL.

V usage is TRBV28 and J usage is TRBJ2-7; 7 nucleotides line up with TRBD1. V lost 7 bases, J lost 2 bases, and 5 bases stayed unmatched. From germline, CDR1 is MDHEN and CDR2 SYDVKM. The CDR3 has 13 residues. CDR3 sequence: CASIRGTAYEQYF. CDR3 DNA sequence: TGTGCCAGCATTAGAGGGACAGCCTACGAGCAGTACTTC.

This rearrangement joins TRBV7-2 to TRBJ1-4, with a weak D call TRBD1 (6 bases). Germline CDR1 reads SGHTA; CDR2 reads FQGNSA. Trimming left V 3 bases short and J 7 bases short, with 18 bases between. This CDR3 has 16 residues. CDR3 nucleotides: TGTGCCAGCAGCTTGGGGTGGGCAGGGGAAAGTGAAAAACTGTTTTTT. This translates into CASSLGWAGESEKLFF.

The chain uses TRBV3-1 (or the pseudogene TRBV3-2) and TRBJ2-7, with TRBD2 matching 8 bases. CDR1 and CDR2 (germline): LGHDT, YNNKEL (reference sequence). The ends lost 2 bases at V and 6 bases at J; junction bases unmatched: 9. This CDR3 spans 15 amino acids. This chain's CDR3 is CASSQTRREAGEQYF. CDR3 DNA sequence: TGTGCCAGCAGCCAAACTCGGCGGGAGGCGGGCGAGCAGTACTTC.